This entry describes one T cell receptor (beta chain). The CDR3 loop spans 13 amino acids. CDR1 and CDR2 (germline): SGHDT, YYEEEE. The V and J ends lost 4 bases and 5 bases respectively, with 13 bases between them. Profiled with immunoSEQ multiplex PCR; TCRdb holds only in-frame clones, not every one. The data hold some 170,000 clones, with 70% to 90% observed a single time. This entry comes from a study of blood T cell repertoires in COVID-19. The overall study: Sources were T cells, B-cell-depleted T cells, or PBMCs; the material itself was cDNA or gDNA.

This chain links TRBV5-6 with TRBJ2-7, with D possibly TRBD2 on 6 matching bases. The TCR was taken from a man in his forties with acute or convalescent COVID-19. The sequencing input was peripheral blood. The CDR3 sequence is CASSTGGSDEQYF. The CDR3 nucleotides read TGTGCCAGCAGCACCGGGGGTAGCGACGAGCAGTACTTC.